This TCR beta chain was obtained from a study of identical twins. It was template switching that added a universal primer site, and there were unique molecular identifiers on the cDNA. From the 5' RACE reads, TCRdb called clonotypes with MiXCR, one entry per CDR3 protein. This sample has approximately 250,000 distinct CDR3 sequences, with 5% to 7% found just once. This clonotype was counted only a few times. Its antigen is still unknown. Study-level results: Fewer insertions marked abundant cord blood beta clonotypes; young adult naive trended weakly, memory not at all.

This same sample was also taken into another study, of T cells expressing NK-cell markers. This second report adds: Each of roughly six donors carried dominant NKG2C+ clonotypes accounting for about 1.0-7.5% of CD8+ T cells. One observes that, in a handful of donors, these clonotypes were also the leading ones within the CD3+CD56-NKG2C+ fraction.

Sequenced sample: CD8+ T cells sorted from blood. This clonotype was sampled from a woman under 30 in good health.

The CDR3 reads CASSPTGTKNYNEQFF. In nucleotides, the CDR3 is TGTGCCAGCAGTCCCACCGGGACTAAAAACTACAATGAGCAGTTCTTC. The chain employs TRBV14 and TRBJ2-1; 7 bases map to TRBD2. CDR1 and CDR2 from the germline V gene are SGHDN and FVKESK. This CDR3 region has 16 residues. J was trimmed by 3 bases and V by 6 bases; bases with no gene match: 11.